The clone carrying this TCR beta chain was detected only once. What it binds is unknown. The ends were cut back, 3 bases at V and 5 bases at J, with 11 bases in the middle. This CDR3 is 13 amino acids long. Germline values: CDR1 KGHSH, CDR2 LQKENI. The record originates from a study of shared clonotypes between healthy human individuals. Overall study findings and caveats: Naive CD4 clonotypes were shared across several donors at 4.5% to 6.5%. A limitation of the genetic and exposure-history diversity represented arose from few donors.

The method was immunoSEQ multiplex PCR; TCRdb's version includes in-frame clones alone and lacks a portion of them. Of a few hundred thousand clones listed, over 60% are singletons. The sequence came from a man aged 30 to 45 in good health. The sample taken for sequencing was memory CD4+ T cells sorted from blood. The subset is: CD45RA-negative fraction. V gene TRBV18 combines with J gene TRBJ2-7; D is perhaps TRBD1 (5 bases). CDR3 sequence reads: CASSPQGTHEQYF. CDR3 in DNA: TGTGCCAGCTCACCTCAGGGTACCCACGAGCAGTACTTC.